This paragraph covers one T cell receptor (beta chain) sequence. These data come from a study of blood T cells in healthy people across ages. Looking at the study overall: In model experiments, template switching was able to capture about one barcoded beta molecule for every two T cells that were present.

A sample-barcoded 5' primer and a J-beta primer mix were used in a second PCR of about 7 to 11 cycles. TCRdb used MiXCR to reprocess the 5' RACE reads, holding one entry per CDR3 protein. The sample lists over 600,000 distinct CDR3 sequences; 40% to 45% were seen once. This CDR3 has 15 amino acids. Per germline, CDR1 DFQATT and CDR2 SNEGSKA (reference sequence). The V end lost 5 bases, the J end lost 0 bases, and 17 bases lay between the germline ends. This chain joins TRBV20-1 and TRBJ2-7, with D tentatively TRBD1 (5 bases). The specimen sequenced was blood. The TCR comes from an elderly man in good health. The CDR3 is CSAGKTGVSSYEQYF. For the CDR3, the DNA is TGCAGTGCTGGGAAAACAGGTGTGAGCTCCTACGAGCAGTACTTC.